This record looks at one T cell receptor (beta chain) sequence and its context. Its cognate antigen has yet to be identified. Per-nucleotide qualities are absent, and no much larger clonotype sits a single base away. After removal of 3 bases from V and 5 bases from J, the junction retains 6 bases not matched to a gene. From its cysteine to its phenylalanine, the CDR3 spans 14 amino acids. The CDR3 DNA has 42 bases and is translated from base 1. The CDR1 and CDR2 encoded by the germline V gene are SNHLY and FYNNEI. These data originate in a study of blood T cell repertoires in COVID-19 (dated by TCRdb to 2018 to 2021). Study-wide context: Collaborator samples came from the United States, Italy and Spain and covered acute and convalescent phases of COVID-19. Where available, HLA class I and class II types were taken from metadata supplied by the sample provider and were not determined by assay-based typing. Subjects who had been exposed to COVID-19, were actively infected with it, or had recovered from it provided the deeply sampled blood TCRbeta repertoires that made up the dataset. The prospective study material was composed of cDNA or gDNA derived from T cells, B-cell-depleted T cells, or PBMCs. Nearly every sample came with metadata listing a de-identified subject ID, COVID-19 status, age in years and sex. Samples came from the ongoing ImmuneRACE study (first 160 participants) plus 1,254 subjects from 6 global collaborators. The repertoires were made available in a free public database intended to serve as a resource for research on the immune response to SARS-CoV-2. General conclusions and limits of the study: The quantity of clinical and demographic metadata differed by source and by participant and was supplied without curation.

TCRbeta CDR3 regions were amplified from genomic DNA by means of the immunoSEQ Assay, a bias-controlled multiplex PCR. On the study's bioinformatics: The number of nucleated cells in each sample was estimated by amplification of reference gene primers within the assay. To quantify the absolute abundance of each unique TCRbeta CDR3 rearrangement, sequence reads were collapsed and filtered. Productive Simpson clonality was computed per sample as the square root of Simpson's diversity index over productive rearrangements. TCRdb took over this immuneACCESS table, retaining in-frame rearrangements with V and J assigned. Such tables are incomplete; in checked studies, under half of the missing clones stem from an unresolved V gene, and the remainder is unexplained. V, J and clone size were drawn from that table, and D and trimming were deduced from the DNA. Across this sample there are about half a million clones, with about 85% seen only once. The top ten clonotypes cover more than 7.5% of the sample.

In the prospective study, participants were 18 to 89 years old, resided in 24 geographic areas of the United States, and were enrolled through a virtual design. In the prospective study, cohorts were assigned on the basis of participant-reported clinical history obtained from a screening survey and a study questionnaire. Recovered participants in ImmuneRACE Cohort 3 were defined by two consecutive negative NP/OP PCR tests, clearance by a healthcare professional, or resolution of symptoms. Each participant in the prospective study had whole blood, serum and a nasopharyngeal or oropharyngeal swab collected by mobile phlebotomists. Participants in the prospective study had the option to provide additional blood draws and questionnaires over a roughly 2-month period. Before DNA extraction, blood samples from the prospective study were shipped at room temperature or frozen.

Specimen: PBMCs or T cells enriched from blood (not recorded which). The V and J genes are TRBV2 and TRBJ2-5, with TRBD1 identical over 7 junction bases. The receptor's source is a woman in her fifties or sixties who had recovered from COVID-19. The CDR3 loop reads CASSEPQGDETQYF. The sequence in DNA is TGTGCCAGCAGTGAGCCGCAGGGGGACGAGACCCAGTACTTC.